The TCR beta chain under discussion was sequenced for a study of cytomegalovirus exposure and HLA in healthy donors (dated by TCRdb to between 2016 and 2019). At the level of the whole study: An earlier analysis of about 560 of the donors reported about 280 Gb of sequence data and some 110 million unique TCR beta sequences obtained from some 200 million T cells. The study was designed to test whether signatures of past pathogen exposure could be identified by cataloging public T cell receptors. Genome-wide SNP genotypes for about 55% of the roughly 670 donors were used in a later genetic analysis, which treated that subset as a discovery cohort. Class I and class II HLA loci were covered by the typing at four-digit resolution. Rather than using new phenotypic data, the later analysis identified candidate immune exposures from TCR beta sequences and from how often those sequences occurred across donors. In an earlier analysis of 500 to 650 of the donors, high-throughput TCR beta sequencing was used to judge whether each TCR beta V gene segment behaved as functional or pseudogenic. The genetic ancestry cluster associated with self-reported Caucasian donors included roughly four fifths of the 398 genotyped donors. Every discovery cohort repertoire had been produced on one sequencing platform. The study profiled the T cell repertoires of fewer than 850 subjects by immunosequencing and related them to cytomegalovirus serostatus. Several DR-DQ haplotypes were treated as single units for association and clustering because of strong linkage in the cohort. In addition to the first cohort of 500 to 850 subjects, a separate validation cohort of 120 different subjects was used. Donor age, sex, ethnicity and CMV serostatus were compiled alongside the repertoire data. Among some 400 genotyped donors of the cohort, an average of approximately 240,000 unique TCR beta nucleotide sequences were sequenced per donor, about a sixth of them non-productive. A later analysis re-analyzed previously published TCR beta repertoires from roughly 690 donors and added high-resolution HLA genotyping to study TCR occurrence patterns. To predict cytomegalovirus infection status, the study combined high-throughput TCR immunosequencing, statistical association of individual TCRs with disease status, and machine learning. The number of donors typed differed by locus, with roughly 629-640 for A, B, C, DRB1 and DQB1, over 500 for DQA1, approximately 580 for DPA1, and roughly 450 for DPB1. Roughly 300 gigabases of sequencing data and roughly 81 million unique TCR sequences made up an early release that covered fewer than 650 HLA-typed donors. General study outcomes and caveats: At a false discovery rate of 0.05, a later analysis linked 16,000 or so TCR beta sequences to specific HLA alleles. A group of highly shared sequence variants was considered likely to be a technical artifact of the sequencing pipeline. A further reported finding was that TCR beta sequences accurately predicted the HLA-A and HLA-B alleles for most subjects in the first cohort. Most TCR sequences were seen in very few donors, while some public TCRs were found in many individuals. It was suggested by the authors that the approach could potentially be generalized to other disease states and immunological phenotypes. In this cohort, only TCR beta chains were sequenced, and detectable features were limited by the absence of alpha or paired-chain data. Because the 87-base-pair reads could not distinguish some IMGT-functional V segments, including TRBV6-2 and TRBV6-3, those segments were excluded. Correlated functional status among segregating V segments might be attributable to linkage disequilibrium, but an unknown experimental factor could not be ruled out. The classifier was reported to diagnose cytomegalovirus status with high specificity and sensitivity in both the original cohort and the validation cohort. A later analysis reported that several top co-occurrence clusters appeared linked to parvovirus B19, influenza, CMV and Epstein-Barr virus. When HLA alleles, especially DR and DQ, strongly co-occurred, attributing TCR associations to individual alleles was difficult. Some 15 rarely observed V segments, including chromosome 9 orphons, were excluded from the earlier analysis of several hundred of the donors because counts were too low. According to a later analysis, TCR association rates differed among HLA loci, with DRB1 alleles showing the most associated TCRs and HLA-C alleles showing the fewest. The study listed approximately 150 TCR beta chains as associated with cytomegalovirus. A later analysis found that most CMV-associated TCR beta chains appeared HLA-restricted, with HLA associations seemingly driven largely by CMV exposure. In vitro tests confirmed that three of the cytomegalovirus-associated TCR beta chains recognize cytomegalovirus antigens. Presence/absence analyses assumed roughly uniform sequencing depth across donors, an assumption that may not hold. In a later analysis, HLA-associated TCR beta chains showed more clonal expansion and lower generation probabilities than non-associated chains that were equally common. A later genetic analysis associated a missense DCLRE1C variant with V-gene and J-gene trimming of TCR beta chains, and an independent cohort replicated the association. Broadly in line with IMGT annotations, most TCR beta V segments showed up in productive rearrangements about 87% or about 30% of the time in an earlier analysis of 587 of the donors. The only immune exposure information available for the cohort was CMV serostatus. Because HLA typing was missing for some donors at each locus, association tests included only the typed subset. In a later genetic analysis, fewer N-insertions in productive TCRs were reported among donors in an Asian-associated ancestry cluster than the approximately 630-donor mean.

Libraries were made using the immunoSEQ multiplex PCR assay. For the multiplex PCR, a mixture combining 60 forward primers for TCR Vbeta segments and 13 reverse primers for TCR Jbeta segments was used. The CDR3 region of rearranged TCR beta genes was amplified from genomic DNA with a multiplex PCR assay. Amplified TCR beta libraries were sequenced as 87-base-pair reads on the Illumina HiSeq System. Per the authors' processing: In a later analysis, 80 million or so unique TCR beta chains were counted across the roughly 670 repertoires, and roughly 10 million of these chains were shared by at least two donors. To remove PCR and sequencing errors, raw reads were error-corrected and collapsed into unique sequences using a nearest-neighbor algorithm that merged closely related sequences. V, D and J gene segments were assigned by aligning CDR3 sequences to IMGT reference sequences. For a sequence to be retained, a match of at least six nucleotides was required to both a V gene segment and a J gene segment. A rearrangement was called productive if the CDR3 had no stop codons and remained in frame with V and J, and every other rearrangement was called non-productive. CDR3 was defined by IMGT convention, running from the second conserved V-encoded cysteine to the conserved J-encoded phenylalanine. Sequences without an unambiguous match to a single V gene segment were excluded from the earlier analysis of a few hundred of the donors. An earlier analysis of a few hundred of the donors called V segments functional above 56.7% productive rearrangements and segregating when the between-donor standard deviation exceeded 5%. A statistical classification framework was built for diagnosing cytomegalovirus status from the catalog of TCR beta chain sequences. In a later analysis, TCR nucleotide sequences were compared against IMGT/GENE-DB human TR gene sequences so that V and J genes could be assigned. In a later analysis, CDR3 sequences and most-parsimonious VDJ recombination scenarios were assigned using the TCRdist pipeline. In a later analysis, each TCR beta chain was defined by its CDR3 amino acid sequence together with its V-gene family, and reads lacking a unique V-gene family were excluded. As a way to deal with suspected cross-contamination and a sequencing artifact, a later analysis dropped roughly 600 nucleotide sequences that were highly shared and had low generation probability. For each public chain, a later analysis derived a clonal expansion index from normalized ranks of inferred template counts within each repertoire. In a later analysis, generation probabilities were computed with a VDJ recombination model fitted to out-of-frame rearrangements, and the resulting probabilities were checked against IGoR. A later analysis scored TCR-TCR, TCR-HLA and TCR-CMV co-occurrence with hypergeometric tests, applying a repertoire-size bias correction to TCR pairs. To estimate false discovery rates, a later analysis permuted the HLA or CMV assignments 20 times. In a later analysis, co-occurring TCRs were grouped with DBSCAN, and TCRdist sequence similarity was added when clustering was performed within HLA-allele-positive subsets. Repertoires with fewer than 30,000 or more than 120,000 public chains, plus five repertoires with anomalous nucleotide sharing, were excluded from co-occurrence clustering. What TCRdb holds here is the immuneACCESS table cut down to in-frame rearrangements. Part of the clones is not present; checked against another copy, under half of the missing clones reflect an unresolved V gene, and the others are unexplained. From that table come the V and J calls and clone size; the DNA was used to work out D and trimming. The sample records some 190,000 clones, roughly 78% of which are singletons. Together, the top ten hold 1.5% to 2% of the sample.

In total, fewer than 750 healthy bone marrow donors made up the cohort. All cohort members were sampled while nominally healthy, although unrecorded immune exposures were likely present. The donor was CMV seronegative and belonged to the group of 352 seronegative cohort members. A peripheral blood sample was collected from each donor, and TCR beta sequencing was performed on peripheral blood mononuclear cells. The Qiagen DNeasy Blood Extraction Kit was used to extract genomic DNA from the blood cell samples. Comment on this clone: Its antigen specificity is not known. No base qualities exist here, and no much larger clone lies one base off it.

There are 13 amino acids in the CDR3, from cysteine to phenylalanine inclusive. The entry retains the CDR3 DNA only, 39 bases that are in frame from base 1. Relative to germline, V is 6 bases shorter and J is 4 bases shorter, with 12 bases between their ends. CDR1 MNHNY and CDR2 SVGAGI were looked up in the germline V gene (reference sequence). Sequencing used PBMCs. The chain uses TRBV6-6 and TRBJ1-1, and perhaps TRBD1 as D gene, on 6 matching bases. The TCR sequence derives from a woman in her 30s in good health and CMV-seronegative. The DNA reads TGTGCCAGCAGCTACGGACAGCGCACTGAAGCTTTCTTT. Its translation reads: CASSYGQRTEAFF.